These 31 T cell receptor beta chains came from one sample sequenced in a study of vaccination effects on CD4 cells after COVID-19. Between days 9 and 11 of culture, CD4+ T cells were separated out. Which antigens these TCRs recognize remains unknown. Assay: immunoSEQ multiplex PCR; the TCRdb copy retains only in-frame clones and omits some. The sample has 45,000 or so clones; roughly four fifths are singletons. The material sequenced was CD4+ T cells from PBMCs cultured without peptide, taken before COVID-19 vaccination. These TCRs come from a human donor who had a prior SARS-CoV-2 infection.

This clone was counted only a few times. The chain combines TRBV19 with TRBJ1-2; D gene ambiguous. Germline CDR1 is LNHDA and CDR2 is SQIVND (reference sequence). V dropped 0 bases and J dropped 0 bases, with 11 bases sitting between them. This CDR3 region has 16 residues. This CDR3 is CASSIEWQSANYGYTF. The CDR3, as DNA: TGTGCCAGTAGTATAGAATGGCAGTCAGCTAACTATGGCTACACCTTC.

This clone was seen only once. The chain employs TRBV27 and TRBJ2-2; D unresolved. The length of the CDR3 is 14 residues. Germline lookup yields CDR1 MNHEY and CDR2 SMNVEV (reference sequence). The germline V and J ends were trimmed by 6 bases and 1 base, with 9 bases remaining between them. The CDR3 reads CASRVGRNTGELFF. The DNA for the CDR3 is TGTGCCAGCAGAGTAGGGCGGAACACCGGGGAGCTGTTTTTT.

The chain links TRBV19 to TRBJ1-2; D gene ambiguous. The CDR3 covers 13 residues. Germline V lookup: CDR1 LNHDA, CDR2 SQIVND (reference sequence). V was pared by 3 bases and J by 3 bases, with 8 bases between. The CDR3 spells CASSIGTDYGYTF. In DNA form, the CDR3 reads TGTGCCAGTAGTATCGGAACGGACTATGGCTACACCTTC. The full variable domain, its missing parts supplied by reference TRBV19 and TRBJ1-2, is DGGITQSPKYLFRKEGQNVTLSCEQNLNHDAMYWYRQDPGQGLRLIYYSQIVNDFQKGDIAEGYSVSREKKESFPLTVTSAQKNPTAFYLCASSIGTDYGYTFGSGTRLTVV.

The chain carries TRBV5-1 and TRBJ2-7; maybe TRBD1 (6 bases). Trimming took 1 base from V and 4 from J, leaving 6 bases between them. The CDR3 totals 12 residues. The germline V gene encodes CDR1 SGHRS and CDR2 YFSETQ. The CDR3, as DNA: TGCGCCAGCAGCTTGACAGGGTACGAGCAGTACTTC. This sequence encodes CASSLTGYEQYF.

J is TRBJ1-5 and V is TRBV7-6; TRBD1 agrees at 10 bases. CDR3 length equals 18 residues. V lost 1 base, J lost 0 bases, and 6 bases stayed unmatched. From germline, CDR1 is SGHVS and CDR2 FNYEAQ. The CDR3 here is CASSLGGTGVDSNQPQHF. The CDR3 DNA sequence: TGTGCCAGCAGCTTAGGAGGGACAGGGGTTGATAGCAATCAGCCCCAGCATTTT.

This clone has a single count. J is TRBJ1-1 and V is TRBV29-1, with a tentative D call TRBD1 (6 bases). The CDR3 totals 15 residues. V lost 0 bases and J lost 3, with 14 bases in between. The germline CDR1 and CDR2 sequences are SQVTM and ANQGSEA. As DNA, the CDR3 is TGCAGCGTTGAAGATCTTGGAGGGGGGGACACTGAAGCTTTCTTT. It specifies CSVEDLGGGDTEAFF.

The J gene is TRBJ2-1, the V gene TRBV5-1; D possibly corresponds to TRBD2 (6 bases). Trimming left V 2 bases short and J 5 bases short, with 17 bases between. The germline CDR1 and CDR2 sequences are SGHRS and YFSETQ. There are 16 residues in the CDR3. The CDR3 here is CASSLTGLPLDNEQFF. The CDR3 bases are TGCGCCAGCAGCTTAACGGGACTGCCACTTGACAATGAGCAGTTCTTC.

The rearrangement uses TRBV24-1 and TRBJ2-6; D gene unclear. The CDR3 is 14 residues long. Trimming removed 3 bases from V and 4 bases from J, with 6 bases in between. The V gene's germline CDR1 is KGHDR and CDR2 SFDVKD. This CDR3 reads CATSDPPGANVLTF. In nucleotides, the CDR3 is TGTGCCACCAGTGATCCGCCCGGGGCCAACGTCCTGACTTTC.

CDR3: CASSLVRVEQFF. In DNA, the CDR3 is TGTGCCAGCAGCTTAGTGCGCGTCGAGCAGTTCTTC. The gene calls are TRBV11-2 and TRBJ2-1; D gene uncertain. The V end was cut by 1 base, the J end by 10 bases, with 8 bases between. Germline values: CDR1 SGHAT, CDR2 FQNNGV. The CDR3 totals 12 residues.

The genes are TRBV3-1 (or the pseudogene TRBV3-2) and TRBJ2-1; no definite D call. Trimming removed 9 bases from V and 2 bases from J, with 17 bases in between. The CDR3 is made up of 15 amino acids. Per germline, CDR1 LGHDT and CDR2 YNNKEL (reference sequence). CDR3 coding DNA: TGTGCCAGAAAGCTACCATTTACCACCTACAATGAGCAGTTCTTC. Its protein product is CARKLPFTTYNEQFF.

The chain employs TRBV7-2 and TRBJ2-3; tentative D call: TRBD2 (7 bases). The V end lost 0 bases, the J end lost 5 bases, and 9 bases lay between the germline ends. The CDR3 contains 14 residues. CDR1 is SGHTA, CDR2 FQGNSA, per germline. This CDR3 reads CASSLAGGQDTQYF. The CDR3 nucleotides read TGTGCCAGCAGCTTAGCGGGGGGGCAAGATACGCAGTATTTT.

The gene calls are TRBV7-9 and TRBJ1-3; D ambiguous. Trimming shortened V by 0 bases and J by 7 bases, and 7 bases separated the two germline ends. Per germline, CDR1 SEHNR and CDR2 FQNEAQ (reference sequence). This CDR3 has 13 amino acids. CDR3 coding DNA: TGTGCCAGCAGCTTAGCGGCCGGGAACACCATATATTTT. It yields the protein CASSLAAGNTIYF.

This chain joins TRBV19 and TRBJ1-2, with 7 bases fitting TRBD1. The junction had 1 base not matched to a gene; V was cut back by 1 base and J by 2 bases. The CDR3 consists of 14 residues. Per the germline V gene, CDR1 is LNHDA and CDR2 is SQIVND (reference sequence). CDR3 bases: TGTGCCAGTAGTATAGCAGGGGGAAACTATGGCTACACCTTC. It yields the protein CASSIAGGNYGYTF.

The chain links TRBV3-1 (or the pseudogene TRBV3-2) to TRBJ2-7; TRBD2 matches 12 bases. The germline V gene encodes CDR1 LGHDT and CDR2 YNNKEL (reference sequence). V lost 0 bases to trimming and J lost 1 base; unmatched junction nucleotides: 10. The CDR3 is made up of 19 amino acids. The CDR3 nucleotides read TGTGCCAGCAGCCAAGATGGCCTAGCGGGGGGGCCGTGGTCCTACGAGCAGTACTTC. Translated, it gives CASSQDGLAGGPWSYEQYF.

The V and J genes are TRBV7-3 and TRBJ2-1, with unresolved D. This CDR3 is 12 amino acids long. Germline CDR1 and CDR2: SGHTA and FQGTGA. With 1 base removed from V and 9 bases from J, the gap between germline ends came to 7 bases. The DNA of the CDR3 is TGTGCCAGCAGCTTAAACTTTGGTGAGCAGTTCTTC. Its protein product is CASSLNFGEQFF.

The rearrangement uses TRBV10-3 and TRBJ2-5; 8 bases are a match to TRBD2. After removal of 0 bases from V and 4 bases from J, the junction contained 7 bases not matched to a gene. The CDR3 loop spans 16 amino acids. Germline values: CDR1 ENHRY, CDR2 SYGVKD. The CDR3: CAISESLAGGGETQYF. DNA of the CDR3: TGTGCCATCAGTGAGTCCTTGGCGGGGGGTGGAGAGACCCAGTACTTC.

The chain uses TRBV2 and TRBJ1-5; possibly TRBD1 for D (6 bases). The CDR3 contains 14 residues. Germline assignment: CDR1 SNHLY and CDR2 FYNNEI. Trimming took 7 bases from V and 7 from J, leaving 17 bases between them. Here the CDR3 reads CASNQEGGRQPQHF. The CDR3 DNA follows: TGTGCCAGCAATCAGGAGGGGGGGCGACAGCCCCAGCATTTT.

This chain links TRBV7-6 with TRBJ2-3, with 7 bases aligning to TRBD1. The germline gives CDR1 SGHVS, CDR2 FNYEAQ. The CDR3 has 19 residues. J gave up 0 bases and V 1 base, and 13 bases lay outside the gene matches. The DNA of the CDR3 is TGTGCCAGCAGCTTAGGACACCCGACAGGGTACACTAGCACAGATACGCAGTATTTT. Translation gives CASSLGHPTGYTSTDTQYF.

The chain is built from TRBV15 and TRBJ2-1; 8 bases line up with TRBD2. Unmatched junction bases numbered 2, after V lost 1 base and J lost 6 bases. The CDR3 is 14 residues long. The V gene's germline CDR1 is LNHNV and CDR2 YYDKDF (reference sequence). The CDR3: CATSRAGGINEQFF. In nucleotides, the CDR3 is TGTGCCACCAGCAGAGCGGGGGGGATCAATGAGCAGTTCTTC.

V and J are TRBV5-6 and TRBJ1-5; 10 bases agree with TRBD1. The germline V gene has CDR1 SGHDT and CDR2 YYEEEE. This CDR3 contains 17 residues. V lost 2 bases and J lost 0; bases outside the gene matches: 5. The CDR3: CASSFRQGAYSNQPQHF. DNA for the CDR3: TGTGCCAGCAGCTTTAGACAGGGGGCGTATAGCAATCAGCCCCAGCATTTT.

In DNA form, the CDR3 reads TGTGCCAGCAGCCTGGGACACATGGGGACTGAAGCTTTCTTT. This codes for CASSLGHMGTEAFF. The chain combines TRBV13 with TRBJ1-1; D is perhaps TRBD1 (6 bases). The V end lost 5 bases, the J end lost 5 bases, and 15 bases lay between the germline ends. Germline CDR1 PRHDT, CDR2 FYEKMQ (reference sequence). The CDR3 is 14 amino acids. The full variable domain, in which reference TRBV13 and TRBJ1-1 provide the parts outside the CDR3, is AAGVIQSPRHLIKEKRETATLKCYPIPRHDTVYWYQQGPGQDPQFLISFYEKMQSDKGSIPDRFSAQQFSDYHSELNMSSLELGDSALYFCASSLGHMGTEAFFGQGTRLTVV.

This chain uses TRBV15 with TRBJ1-1; 7 positions agree with TRBD1. This CDR3 is built from 14 residues. CDR1 is LNHNV, CDR2 YYDKDF, per germline (reference sequence). After removal of 5 bases from V and 4 bases from J, the junction contained 7 bases not matched to a gene. The CDR3 DNA reads TGTGCCACCAGCTTTGACAGGGTGGCCACTGAAGCTTTCTTT. This gives the protein CATSFDRVATEAFF.

The chain carries TRBV5-4 and TRBJ1-4, with unresolved D. Trimming pared 0 bases from V and 5 bases from J, leaving 14 bases between. The germline V gene has CDR1 SGHNT and CDR2 YYREEE (reference sequence). This CDR3 is 16 amino acids long. Here the CDR3 DNA reads TGTGCCAGCAGCTTGGGGCAACCGAGTAACAATGAAAAACTGTTTTTT. Translated, it gives CASSLGQPSNNEKLFF.

This sequence joins TRBV7-2 and TRBJ2-7; 9 bases agree with TRBD2. CDR1 is SGHTA and CDR2 is FQGNSA in the germline V gene. After removal of 5 bases from V and 3 bases from J, the junction contained 8 bases not matched to a gene. The CDR3 runs to 15 residues. The DNA for the CDR3 is TGTGCCAGCAGCCCACACCTGCGGGAGGGCTACGAGCAGTACTTC. This sequence encodes CASSPHLREGYEQYF.

This clone was recorded a few times. The chain is built from TRBV11-2 and TRBJ2-3, with D perhaps matching TRBD1 (5 bases). CDR3 size: 14 residues. With 7 bases removed from V and 2 bases from J, the gap between germline ends came to 13 bases. Per germline, CDR1 SGHAT and CDR2 FQNNGV. CDR3 region: CASNLDTNTDTQYF. CDR3 nucleotide sequence: TGTGCCAGCAACCTGGACACCAACACAGATACGCAGTATTTT.

The V and J genes are TRBV9 and TRBJ2-5, with a tentative D call TRBD2 (5 bases). The CDR3 consists of 14 residues. The germline V gene has CDR1 SGDLS and CDR2 YYNGEE. V was clipped by 2 bases and J by 5 bases, with 13 bases between them. In DNA, the CDR3 is TGTGCCAGCAGCGTCTTCCCTGGCGGGGAGACCCAGTACTTC. Amino acids: CASSVFPGGETQYF.

The chain is built from TRBV6-5 and TRBJ1-2, with D tentatively TRBD1 (5 bases). Germline V gives CDR1 MNHEY, CDR2 SVGAGI. Deletions cut 2 bases from V and 8 bases from J, with 12 bases between. This CDR3 has 13 residues. CDR3 DNA sequence: TGTGCCAGCAGTTACAATAGGGGTATAGGCTACACCTTC. This encodes CASSYNRGIGYTF.

This clone has only one observation. A read error may account for a junction end that differs from germline. The chain is built from TRBV7-3 and TRBJ2-1; no definite D call. Per the germline V gene, CDR1 is SGHTA and CDR2 is FQGTGA. The CDR3 contains 11 residues. The CDR3 coding sequence is TGTGCCAGCAGCTCCAACAATGAGCAGTTCTTC. Translating gives CASSSNNEQFF. The whole variable domain, filled in from reference TRBV7-3 and TRBJ2-1, reads GAGVSQTPSNKVTEKGKYVELRCDPISGHTALYWYRQSLGQGPEFLIYFQGTGAADDSGLPNDRFFAVRPEGSVSTLKIQRTERGDSAVYLCASSSNNEQFFGPGTRLTVL.

The chain combines TRBV6-2 or TRBV6-3 with TRBJ2-2, with D tentatively TRBD1 (5 bases). This CDR3 contains 15 residues. The V end was cut by 1 base, the J end by 4 bases, with 10 bases between. CDR1 and CDR2 (germline): MNHEY, SVGEGT. CDR3 amino acids: CASSYYGARTGELFF. CDR3 nucleotide sequence: TGTGCCAGCAGTTACTATGGGGCACGCACCGGGGAGCTGTTTTTT.

This clone was seen only a few times. The V and J genes are TRBV5-1 and TRBJ1-1; no reliable D call. The CDR3 spans 11 residues. V dropped 6 bases and J dropped 8 bases, with 11 bases sitting between them. Germline V gene sequence: CDR1 SGHRS, CDR2 YFSETQ. CDR3 region: CASIGRAEAFF. The CDR3 nucleotides are TGCGCCAGCATTGGGAGGGCCGAAGCTTTCTTT.

The chain is built from TRBV7-9 and TRBJ1-1; 7 bases align to TRBD1. This CDR3 comprises 14 residues. Germline loops: CDR1 SEHNR, CDR2 FQNEAQ (reference sequence). The J segment lost 1 base and the V segment lost 6 bases, leaving 5 bases of the junction unmatched. CDR3 sequence reads: CASRNRQGNTEAFF. The DNA of the CDR3 is TGTGCCAGCAGAAATCGACAGGGGAACACTGAAGCTTTCTTT.